This entry lists 23 T cell receptor beta chains sequenced from one sample in a study of cytomegalovirus exposure and HLA in healthy donors. PCR amplification relied on 60 Vbeta primers (plus 13 Jbeta primers). Clones were read by immunoSEQ multiplex PCR, and TCRdb kept only the in-frame ones, dropping some. The data hold 150,000 to 200,000 clones, with roughly 88% observed a single time. The sample was PBMCs. These receptors originate from a man aged 18 to 30 in good health and CMV-seropositive.

V and J are TRBV5-1 and TRBJ2-5, with 7 bases lining up with TRBD1. Germline V lookup: CDR1 SGHRS, CDR2 YFSETQ. Germline trimming cut 2 bases from V and 1 base from J; bases unmatched to any gene: 5. The CDR3 length is 15 residues. CDR3 sequence: CASSLAGTVQETQYF. In DNA, the CDR3 is TGCGCCAGCAGCTTAGCCGGGACAGTCCAAGAGACCCAGTACTTC.

The chain recombines TRBV7-9 with TRBJ2-3, with a possible D match to TRBD2 (5 bases). Germline CDR1 SEHNR, CDR2 FQNEAQ (reference sequence). The CDR3 spans 14 residues. V was cut by 5 bases and J by 12 bases, with 21 bases left in between. The CDR3 DNA is TGTGCCAGCAGCCCCGAGGCGGGCCTATTACGACAGTATTTT. It translates to CASSPEAGLLRQYF. The whole variable domain, filled in from reference TRBV7-9 and TRBJ2-3, reads DTGVSQNPRHKITKRGQNVTFRCDPISEHNRLYWYRQTLGQGPEFLTYFQNEAQLEKSRLLSDRFSAERPKGSFSTLEIQRTEQGDSAMYLCASSPEAGLLRQYFGPGTRLTVL.

The V call is TRBV29-1, the J call TRBJ2-1; possible D gene TRBD1, 5 bases. CDR3 length: 15 residues. Germline loops: CDR1 SQVTM, CDR2 ANQGSEA. Trimming cost V 7 bases and J 1 base, with 17 bases left between them. The CDR3: CSASPRGASYNEQFF. CDR3 DNA: TGCAGCGCCAGTCCGCGTGGGGCATCCTACAATGAGCAGTTCTTC.

In this sample, this clone turned up once. The chain employs TRBV6-5 and TRBJ2-5, with a weak D call TRBD1 (5 bases). The CDR3 totals 13 residues. Germline V gene data show CDR1 as MNHEY and CDR2 as SVGAGI. The V and J ends lost 6 bases and 5 bases respectively, with 13 bases between them. CDR3 in DNA: TGTGCCAGCAGCCAAACAGGTCTGGAGACCCAGTACTTC. It codes for CASSQTGLETQYF.

The rearrangement links TRBV4-3 to TRBJ1-2; 8 bases are a match to TRBD1. The CDR3 is made up of 15 amino acids. The junction had 3 bases not matched to a gene; V was cut back by 2 bases and J by 1 base. Germline V gives CDR1 LGHNA, CDR2 YSLEER. CDR3 region: CASSQSTGVNYGYTF. CDR3 bases: TGCGCCAGCAGCCAATCGACAGGGGTTAACTATGGCTACACCTTC.

The chain joins TRBV30 to TRBJ2-5, with 8 bases matching TRBD1. The closer fit of TRBJ2-7 to the DNA end suggests the J call may be wrong. Germline V lookup: CDR1 GTSNPN, CDR2 SVGIG (reference sequence). CDR3 length: 16 amino acids. The CDR3 loop reads CAWSLDLTGALNEQYF. The CDR3 bases are TGTGCCTGGAGTTTGGATCTGACAGGGGCTTTAAACGAGCAGTACTTC.

This clone showed up just a few times. This chain uses TRBV19 with TRBJ2-3; D is unclear. The CDR3 runs to 15 residues. Germline lookup yields CDR1 LNHDA and CDR2 SQIVND (reference sequence). V was clipped by 6 bases and J by 2 bases, with 15 bases between them. The CDR3 reads CASRTGYSFTDTQYF. CDR3 in DNA: TGTGCCAGTAGAACCGGATACAGCTTCACAGATACGCAGTATTTT.

V is TRBV4-2 and J is TRBJ2-2, with 11 positions matching TRBD2. Germline-derived CDR1 and CDR2 are LGHNA and YNFKEQ. J lost 2 bases, V lost 0 bases, and 2 bases had no gene match. The CDR3 contains 17 residues. CDR3 sequence: CASSQDGTSGNTGELFF. For the CDR3, the DNA is TGTGCCAGCAGCCAAGATGGGACTAGCGGAAACACCGGGGAGCTGTTTTTT.

The J gene is TRBJ2-2, the V gene TRBV19, with TRBD2 identical over 7 bases. Per germline, CDR1 LNHDA and CDR2 SQIVND (reference sequence). This CDR3 spans 13 amino acids. Trimming removed 6 bases from V and 5 bases from J; junction bases left unmatched: 3. CDR3 DNA: TGTGCCAGTAGCCTGGGGGGGACCGGGGAGCTGTTTTTT. Its translation is CASSLGGTGELFF.

The chain recombines TRBV18 with TRBJ2-1; 7 bases are a match to TRBD1. Germline V gene data show CDR1 as KGHSH and CDR2 as LQKENI. The CDR3 runs 19 residues. V trimming: 1 base; J trimming: 3 bases; junction bases outside the gene matches: 15. The CDR3 sequence is CASSPLPGTVPNLYNEQFF. The CDR3 region has the DNA TGTGCCAGCTCACCACTACCCGGGACAGTCCCAAACCTCTACAATGAGCAGTTCTTC.

The chain has TRBV7-9 and TRBJ1-5; D gene ambiguous. Trimming cost V 5 bases and J 6 bases, with 14 bases left between them. The CDR3 extends over 14 amino acids. CDR1 is SEHNR and CDR2 is FQNEAQ in the germline V gene (reference sequence). The CDR3 spells CASSVSAGGQPQHF. CDR3 nucleotide sequence: TGTGCCAGCAGCGTTTCAGCGGGCGGTCAGCCCCAGCATTTT. Based on the CDR3 plus reference TRBV7-9 and TRBJ1-5, the full variable domain is DTGVSQNPRHKITKRGQNVTFRCDPISEHNRLYWYRQTLGQGPEFLTYFQNEAQLEKSRLLSDRFSAERPKGSFSTLEIQRTEQGDSAMYLCASSVSAGGQPQHFGDGTRLSIL.

CDR3 coding DNA: TGTGCCAGCAGAAACAGGGTCGGTAATTCACCCCTCCACTTT. Protein: CASRNRVGNSPLHF. The chain links TRBV28 to TRBJ1-6; D might be TRBD1 (6 bases). V was trimmed by 6 bases and J by 6 bases, leaving 12 bases between them. CDR1 is MDHEN, CDR2 SYDVKM, per germline. The CDR3 totals 14 residues.

This clone was seen just once. V and J are TRBV11-3 and TRBJ2-2; D is possibly TRBD1 (5 bases). The CDR3 spans 18 residues. With 1 base removed from V and 7 bases from J, the gap between germline ends came to 22 bases. Germline V gene lookup returns CDR1 SGHNT and CDR2 YENEEA. Here the CDR3 reads CASSLGLGQGYTVGELFF. The CDR3 DNA follows: TGTGCCAGCAGCTTAGGGTTGGGCCAGGGTTACACGGTCGGGGAGCTGTTTTTT.

The genes are TRBV10-3 and TRBJ2-3; D is possibly TRBD2 (6 bases). The CDR3 extends over 12 amino acids. V was pared by 8 bases and J by 2 bases, with 8 bases between. Germline CDR1 and CDR2: ENHRY and SYGVKD. In DNA form, the CDR3 reads TGTGCCATCGCGGGACTCACAGATACGCAGTATTTT. It encodes CAIAGLTDTQYF.

J is TRBJ2-3 and V is TRBV7-9; maybe TRBD2 (5 bases). Germline lookup yields CDR1 SEHNR and CDR2 FQNEAQ (reference sequence). This CDR3 region has 17 residues. Trimming left V 2 bases short and J 8 bases short, with 23 bases between. The CDR3 reads CASSLQILANRRFTQYF. The DNA of the CDR3 is TGTGCCAGCAGCTTACAAATACTGGCCAACCGGAGGTTTACGCAGTATTTT.

The chain couples TRBV7-7 to TRBJ2-5; D perhaps matches TRBD1 (5 bases). The J call may be incorrect, as the DNA end agrees better with TRBJ2-7. This CDR3 has 15 amino acids. Germline V gene data show CDR1 as SSHAT and CDR2 as FNYEAQ (reference sequence). The CDR3, as DNA: TGTGCCAGCAGCTTACGTGTCGGCCAAGGGGTCGAGCAGTACTTC. Its protein is CASSLRVGQGVEQYF.

The chain combines TRBV5-4 with TRBJ1-6, with D hard to call. V was cut by 3 bases and J by 7 bases, with 17 bases left in between. The germline gives CDR1 SGHNT, CDR2 YYREEE (reference sequence). This CDR3 has 16 amino acids. The CDR3 DNA reads as TGTGCCAGCAGCTCCCCGACTCTTAAGGAGAATTCACCCCTCCACTTT. It codes for CASSSPTLKENSPLHF.

This chain links TRBV4-1 with TRBJ2-7; 7 bases align to TRBD1. Trimming cost V 5 bases and J 3 bases; bases outside gene matches: 4. The V gene's germline CDR1 is MGHRA and CDR2 YSYEKL. CDR3 size: 13 residues. The CDR3 DNA reads TGCGCCAGCAGCTCGGGACAGAGCTACGAGCAGTACTTC. Amino acid sequence: CASSSGQSYEQYF.

This clone was recorded once. The chain recombines TRBV19 with TRBJ2-3, with 10 bases identical to TRBD2. V shed 8 bases and J 1 base; nucleotides not matched to a gene: 0. Germline CDR1 LNHDA, CDR2 SQIVND (reference sequence). The length of the CDR3 is 13 residues. In nucleotides, the CDR3 is TGTGCCAGTGGACTAGCGGGCACAGATACGCAGTATTTT. It encodes CASGLAGTDTQYF.

This rearrangement joins TRBV6-5 to TRBJ2-5, with D maybe TRBD1 (5 bases). The tail of the sequence fits TRBJ2-7 better, so the J call may be wrong. In germline, CDR1 is MNHEY, CDR2 SVGAGI. CDR3 length: 12 residues. CDR3 DNA: TGTGCCAGCAGTGGACACACCTACGAGCAGTACTTC. The encoded protein is CASSGHTYEQYF.

V usage is TRBV10-2 and J usage is TRBJ2-5; D gene unclear. The germline V gene encodes CDR1 WSHSY and CDR2 SAAADI. Trimming pared 7 bases from V and 4 bases from J, leaving 13 bases between. The CDR3 totals 13 residues. The CDR3 sequence: CASKTPGLETQYF. CDR3 bases: TGCGCCAGCAAAACTCCCGGGTTAGAGACCCAGTACTTC.

As concerns this clone: The junction and the germline gene differ at one end; a read error may be behind it. This chain uses TRBV7-9 with TRBJ2-5; D remains unclear. CDR1 is SEHNR and CDR2 is FQNEAQ in the germline V gene (reference sequence). The CDR3 extends over 11 amino acids. The CDR3 DNA sequence: TGTTCCAGCAGCCTACGGGAGACCCAGTACTTC. This codes for CSSSLRETQYF.

This chain uses TRBV28 with TRBJ2-7; 16 bases are shared with TRBD2. The CDR3 loop spans 15 amino acids. The V segment lost 6 bases and the J segment 2 bases; nucleotides outside the gene matches: 1. In germline, CDR1 is MDHEN, CDR2 SYDVKM. The CDR3 DNA reads TGTGCCAGCAGGGGGACTAGCGGGGGGGCCTACGAGCAGTACTTC. Protein product: CASRGTSGGAYEQYF.